The T cell receptor (beta chain) under discussion was sequenced for a study of T-cell memory formation after mild COVID-19. V lost 4 bases and J 3 bases, leaving 6 bases between the germline ends. This CDR3 contains 12 residues. TCRalpha and TCRbeta libraries used 5'RACE with constant-segment primers and UMIs. TCRdb fed the 5' RACE reads into MiXCR, producing one record per CDR3 protein. The table includes about 430,000 distinct CDR3 sequences, 15% to 20% detected once. As for this clonotype: The antigen remains unidentified.

Findings of the study overall: For contracting clones, CD4+ ones sat mainly in CM and EM, CD8+ in EMRA. The study found balanced CD4/CD8 in clones contracting day 15 to 85 and a CD4+ lean in later expanders.

V is TRBV12-3 or TRBV12-4 and J is TRBJ1-2, with D uncertain. Input material: PBMCs or a T cell subset sorted from them (not recorded which). The receptor's source is a man in his late teens or twenties who had mild COVID-19 (a few samples of this study predate the infection). Cell type and time point are not known. CDR3 residues: CASSSSYYGYTF. The DNA for the CDR3 is TGTGCCAGCAGTTCCAGTTACTATGGCTACACCTTC.